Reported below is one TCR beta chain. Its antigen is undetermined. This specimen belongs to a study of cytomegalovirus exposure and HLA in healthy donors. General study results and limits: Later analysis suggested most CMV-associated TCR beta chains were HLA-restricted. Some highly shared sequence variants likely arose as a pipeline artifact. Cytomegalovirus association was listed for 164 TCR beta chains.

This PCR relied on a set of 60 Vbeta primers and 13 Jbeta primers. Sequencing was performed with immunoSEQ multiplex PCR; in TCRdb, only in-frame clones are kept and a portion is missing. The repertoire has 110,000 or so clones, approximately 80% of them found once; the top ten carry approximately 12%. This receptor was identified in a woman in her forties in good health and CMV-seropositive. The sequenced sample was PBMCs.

This CDR3 reads CAIRDGGQGGQPQHF. CDR3 in DNA: TGTGCCATCAGGGACGGAGGACAGGGCGGGCAGCCCCAGCATTTT. The chain recombines TRBV10-3 with TRBJ1-5; 8 nucleotides line up with TRBD1. V lost 6 bases and J lost 7; bases outside the gene matches: 11. CDR3 length: 15 residues. CDR1 is ENHRY, CDR2 SYGVKD, per germline.